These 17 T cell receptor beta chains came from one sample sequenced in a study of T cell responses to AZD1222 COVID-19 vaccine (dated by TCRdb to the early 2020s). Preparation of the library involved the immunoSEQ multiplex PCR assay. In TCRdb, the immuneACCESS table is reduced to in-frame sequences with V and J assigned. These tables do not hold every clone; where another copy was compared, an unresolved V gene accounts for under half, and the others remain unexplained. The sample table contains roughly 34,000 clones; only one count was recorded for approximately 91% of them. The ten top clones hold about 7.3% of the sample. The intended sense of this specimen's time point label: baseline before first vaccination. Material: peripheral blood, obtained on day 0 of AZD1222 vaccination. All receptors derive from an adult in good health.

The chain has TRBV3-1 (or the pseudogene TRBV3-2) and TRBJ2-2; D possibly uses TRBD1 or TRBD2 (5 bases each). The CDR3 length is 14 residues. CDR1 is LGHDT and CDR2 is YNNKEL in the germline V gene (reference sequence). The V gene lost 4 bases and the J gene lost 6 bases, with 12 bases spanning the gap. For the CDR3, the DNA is TGTGCCAGCAGCCCTCGGGTGGGGGCCGGGGAGCTGTTTTTT. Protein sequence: CASSPRVGAGELFF.

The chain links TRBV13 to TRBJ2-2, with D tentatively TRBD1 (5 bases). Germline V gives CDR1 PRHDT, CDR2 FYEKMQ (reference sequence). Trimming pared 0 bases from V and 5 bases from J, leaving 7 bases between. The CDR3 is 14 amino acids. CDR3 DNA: TGTGCCAGCAGCTTAGGAGGGGAAACCGGGGAGCTGTTTTTT. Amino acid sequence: CASSLGGETGELFF.

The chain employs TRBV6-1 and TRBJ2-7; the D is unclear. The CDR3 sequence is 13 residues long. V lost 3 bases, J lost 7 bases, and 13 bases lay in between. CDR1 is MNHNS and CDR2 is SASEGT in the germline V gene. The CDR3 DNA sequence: TGTGCCAGCAGTGAGGTCAGAACTTATGAGCAGTACTTC. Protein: CASSEVRTYEQYF.

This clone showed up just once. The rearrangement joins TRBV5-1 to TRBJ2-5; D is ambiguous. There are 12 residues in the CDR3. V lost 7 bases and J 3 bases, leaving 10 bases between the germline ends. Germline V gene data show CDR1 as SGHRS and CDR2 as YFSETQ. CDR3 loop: CASWQAEETQYF. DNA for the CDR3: TGCGCCAGCTGGCAGGCGGAAGAGACCCAGTACTTC. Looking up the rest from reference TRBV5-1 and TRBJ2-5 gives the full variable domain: KAGVTQTPRYLIKTRGQQVTLSCSPISGHRSVSWYQQTPGQGLQFLFEYFSETQRNKGNFPGRFSGRQFSNSRSEMNVSTLELGDSALYLCASWQAEETQYFGPGTRLLVL.

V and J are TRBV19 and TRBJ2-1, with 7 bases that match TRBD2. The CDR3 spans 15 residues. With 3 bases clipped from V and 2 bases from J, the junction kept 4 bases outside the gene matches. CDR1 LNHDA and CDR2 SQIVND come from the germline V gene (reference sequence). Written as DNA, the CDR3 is TGTGCCAGTAGTATCGGGGGGTCCACCTACAATGAGCAGTTCTTC. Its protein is CASSIGGSTYNEQFF.

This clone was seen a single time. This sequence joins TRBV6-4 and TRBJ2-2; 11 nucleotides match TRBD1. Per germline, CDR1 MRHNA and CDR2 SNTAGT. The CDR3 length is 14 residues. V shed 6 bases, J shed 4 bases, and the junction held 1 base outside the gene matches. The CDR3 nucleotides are TGTGCCAGCAGAGGGACAGGGGGCACCGGGGAGCTGTTTTTT. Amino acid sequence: CASRGTGGTGELFF.

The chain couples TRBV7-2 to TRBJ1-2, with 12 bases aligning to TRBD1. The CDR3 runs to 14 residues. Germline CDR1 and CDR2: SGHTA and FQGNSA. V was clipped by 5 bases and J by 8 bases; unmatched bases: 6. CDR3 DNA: TGTGCCAGCAGCCGGGGACAGGGGGCGGGCGGCTACACCTTC. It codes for CASSRGQGAGGYTF. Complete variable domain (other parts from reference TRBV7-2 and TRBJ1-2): GAGVSQSPSNKVTEKGKDVELRCDPISGHTALYWYRQSLGQGLEFLIYFQGNSAPDKSGLPSDRFSAERTGGSVSTLTIQRTQQEDSAVYLCASSRGQGAGGYTFGSGTRLTVV.

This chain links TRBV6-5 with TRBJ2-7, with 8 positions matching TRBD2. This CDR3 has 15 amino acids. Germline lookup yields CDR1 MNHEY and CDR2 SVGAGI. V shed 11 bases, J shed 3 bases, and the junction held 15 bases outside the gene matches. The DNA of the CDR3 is TGTGCCGACCCGGGATTAGCGGGAAGGAACTACGAGCAGTACTTC. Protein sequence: CADPGLAGRNYEQYF.

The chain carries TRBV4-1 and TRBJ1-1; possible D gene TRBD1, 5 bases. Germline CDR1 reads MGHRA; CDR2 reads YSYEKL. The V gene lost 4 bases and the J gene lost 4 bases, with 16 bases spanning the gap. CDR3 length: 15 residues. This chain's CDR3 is CASSRQGGRGTEAFF. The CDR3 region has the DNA TGCGCCAGCAGCCGCCAAGGTGGGAGGGGCACTGAAGCTTTCTTT.

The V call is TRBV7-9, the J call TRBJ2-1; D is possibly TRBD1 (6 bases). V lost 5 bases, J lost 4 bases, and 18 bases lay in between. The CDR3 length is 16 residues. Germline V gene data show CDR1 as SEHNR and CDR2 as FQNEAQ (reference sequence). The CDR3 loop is CASSARGEAAYNEQFF. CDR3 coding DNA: TGTGCCAGCAGCGCCAGGGGTGAGGCCGCTTACAATGAGCAGTTCTTC.

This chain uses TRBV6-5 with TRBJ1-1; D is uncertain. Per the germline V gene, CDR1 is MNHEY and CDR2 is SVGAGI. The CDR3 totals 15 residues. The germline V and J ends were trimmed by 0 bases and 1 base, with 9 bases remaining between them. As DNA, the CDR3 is TGTGCCAGCAGTTACTCGACAAGCGGGAACACTGAAGCTTTCTTT. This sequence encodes CASSYSTSGNTEAFF.

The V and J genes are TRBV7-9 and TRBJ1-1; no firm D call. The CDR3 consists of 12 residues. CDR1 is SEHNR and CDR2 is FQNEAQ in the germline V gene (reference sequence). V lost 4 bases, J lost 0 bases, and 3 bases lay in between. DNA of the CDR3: TGTGCCAGCAGCTATCTGAACACTGAAGCTTTCTTT. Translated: CASSYLNTEAFF.

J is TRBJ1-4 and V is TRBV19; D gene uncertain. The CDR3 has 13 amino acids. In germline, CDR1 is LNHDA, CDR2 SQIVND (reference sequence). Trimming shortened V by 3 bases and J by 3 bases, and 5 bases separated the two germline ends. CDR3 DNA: TGTGCCAGTAGTATTAGGGCTAATGAAAAACTGTTTTTT. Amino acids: CASSIRANEKLFF.

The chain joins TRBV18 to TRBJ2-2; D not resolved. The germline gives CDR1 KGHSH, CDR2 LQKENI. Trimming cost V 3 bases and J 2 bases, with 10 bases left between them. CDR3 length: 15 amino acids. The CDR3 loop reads CASSPTGGNTGELFF. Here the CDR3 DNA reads TGTGCCAGCTCACCTACGGGCGGTAACACCGGGGAGCTGTTTTTT.

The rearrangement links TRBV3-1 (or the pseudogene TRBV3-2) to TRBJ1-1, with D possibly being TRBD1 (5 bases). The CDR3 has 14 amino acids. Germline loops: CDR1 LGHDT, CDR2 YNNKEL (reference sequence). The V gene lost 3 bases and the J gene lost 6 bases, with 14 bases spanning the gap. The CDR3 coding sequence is TGTGCCAGCAGCCATAGGGGAGGTTCTTCTGAAGCTTTCTTT. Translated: CASSHRGGSSEAFF.

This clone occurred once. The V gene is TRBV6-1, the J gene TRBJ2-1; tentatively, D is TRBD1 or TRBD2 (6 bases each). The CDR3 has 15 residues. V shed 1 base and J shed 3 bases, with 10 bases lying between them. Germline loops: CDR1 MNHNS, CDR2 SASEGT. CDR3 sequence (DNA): TGTGCCAGCAGTGAAGGACAGGAGGGCTACAATGAGCAGTTCTTC. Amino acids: CASSEGQEGYNEQFF.

The CDR3 bases are TGTGCCAGCAGTGAATTAGGTAGCGGGAGCCGCACAGATACGCAGTATTTT. Translation gives CASSELGSGSRTDTQYF. J is TRBJ2-3 and V is TRBV25-1, with 9 bases matching TRBD2. The CDR3 sequence is 17 residues long. Trimming took 1 base from V and 1 from J; bases not matched to a gene: 6. Germline CDR1 is MGHDK and CDR2 is SYGVNS.